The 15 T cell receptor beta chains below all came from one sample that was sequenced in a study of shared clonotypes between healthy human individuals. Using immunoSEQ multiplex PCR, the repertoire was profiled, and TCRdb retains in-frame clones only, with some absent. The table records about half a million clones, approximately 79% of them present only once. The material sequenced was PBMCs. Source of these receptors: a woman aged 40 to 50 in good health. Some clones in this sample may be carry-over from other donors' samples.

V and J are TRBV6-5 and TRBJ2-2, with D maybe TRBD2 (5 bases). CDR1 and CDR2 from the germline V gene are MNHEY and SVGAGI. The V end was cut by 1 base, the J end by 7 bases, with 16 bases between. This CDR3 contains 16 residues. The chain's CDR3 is CASSYFRTEVGGELFF. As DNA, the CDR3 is TGTGCCAGCAGTTACTTTAGAACGGAGGTGGGCGGGGAGCTGTTTTTT.

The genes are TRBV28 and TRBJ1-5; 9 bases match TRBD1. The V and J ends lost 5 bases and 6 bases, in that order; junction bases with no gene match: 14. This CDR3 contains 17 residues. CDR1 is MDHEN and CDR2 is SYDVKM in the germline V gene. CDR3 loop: CASSPRTGVMSGQPQHF. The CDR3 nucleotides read TGTGCCAGCAGTCCCCGGACAGGGGTGATGTCGGGTCAGCCCCAGCATTTT.

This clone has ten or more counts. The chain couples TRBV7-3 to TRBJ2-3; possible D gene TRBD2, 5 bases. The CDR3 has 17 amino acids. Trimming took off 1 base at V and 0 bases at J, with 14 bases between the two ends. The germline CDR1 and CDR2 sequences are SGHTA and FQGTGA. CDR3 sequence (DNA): TGTGCCAGCAGCTTAAGCGCTCTAGCAACTAGCACAGATACGCAGTATTTT. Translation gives CASSLSALATSTDTQYF.

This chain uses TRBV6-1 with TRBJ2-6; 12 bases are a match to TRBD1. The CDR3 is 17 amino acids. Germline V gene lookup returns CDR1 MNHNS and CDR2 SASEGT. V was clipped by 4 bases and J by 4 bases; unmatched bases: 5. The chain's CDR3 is CASSVGQGAPGANVLTF. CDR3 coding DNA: TGTGCCAGCAGTGTGGGACAGGGGGCGCCAGGGGCCAACGTCCTGACTTTC.

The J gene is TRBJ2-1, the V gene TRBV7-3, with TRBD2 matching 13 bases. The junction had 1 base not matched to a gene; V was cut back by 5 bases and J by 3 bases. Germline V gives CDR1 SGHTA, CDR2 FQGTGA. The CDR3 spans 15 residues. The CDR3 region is CASSRTSGSYNEQFF. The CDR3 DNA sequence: TGTGCCAGCAGCCGGACTAGCGGGAGCTACAATGAGCAGTTCTTC.

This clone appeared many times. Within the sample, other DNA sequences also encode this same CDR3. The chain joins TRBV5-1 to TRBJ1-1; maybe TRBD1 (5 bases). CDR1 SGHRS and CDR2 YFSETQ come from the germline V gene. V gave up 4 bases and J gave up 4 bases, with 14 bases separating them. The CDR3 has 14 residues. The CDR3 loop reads CASSLGGGATEAFF. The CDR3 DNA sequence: TGCGCCAGCAGCCTCGGCGGGGGTGCCACTGAAGCTTTCTTT. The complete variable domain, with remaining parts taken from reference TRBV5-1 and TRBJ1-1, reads KAGVTQTPRYLIKTRGQQVTLSCSPISGHRSVSWYQQTPGQGLQFLFEYFSETQRNKGNFPGRFSGRQFSNSRSEMNVSTLELGDSALYLCASSLGGGATEAFFGQGTRLTVV.

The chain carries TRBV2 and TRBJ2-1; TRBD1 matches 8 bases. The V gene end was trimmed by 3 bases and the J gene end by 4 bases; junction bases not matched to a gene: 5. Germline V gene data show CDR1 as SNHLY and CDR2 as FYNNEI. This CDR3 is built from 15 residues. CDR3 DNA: TGTGCCAGCAGTGATGACAGGGGCCCTTACAATGAGCAGTTCTTC. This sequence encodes CASSDDRGPYNEQFF. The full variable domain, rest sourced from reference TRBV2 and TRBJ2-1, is EPEVTQTPSHQVTQMGQEVILRCVPISNHLYFYWYRQILGQKVEFLVSFYNNEISEKSEIFDDQFSVERPDGSNFTLKIRSTKLEDSAMYFCASSDDRGPYNEQFFGPGTRLTVL.

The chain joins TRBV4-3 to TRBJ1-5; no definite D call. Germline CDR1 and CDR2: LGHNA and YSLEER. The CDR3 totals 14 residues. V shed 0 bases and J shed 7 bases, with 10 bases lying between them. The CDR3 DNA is TGCGCCAGCAGCCAAGATGGGAGGGAGCAGCCCCAGCATTTT. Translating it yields CASSQDGREQPQHF.

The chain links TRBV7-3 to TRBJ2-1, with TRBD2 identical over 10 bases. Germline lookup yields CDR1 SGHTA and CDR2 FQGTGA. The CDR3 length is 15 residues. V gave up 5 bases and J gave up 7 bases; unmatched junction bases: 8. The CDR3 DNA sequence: TGTGCCAGCAGCCGGGCGTCTAGCGGGAGAAATGAGCAGTTCTTC. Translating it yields CASSRASSGRNEQFF.

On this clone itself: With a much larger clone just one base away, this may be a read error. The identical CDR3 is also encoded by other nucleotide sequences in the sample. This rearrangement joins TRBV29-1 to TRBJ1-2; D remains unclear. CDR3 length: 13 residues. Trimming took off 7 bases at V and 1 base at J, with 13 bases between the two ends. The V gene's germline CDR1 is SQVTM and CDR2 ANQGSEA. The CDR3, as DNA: TGCAGCGCCGGTACAGATTTTAACTATGGCTACACCTTC. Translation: CSAGTDFNYGYTF.

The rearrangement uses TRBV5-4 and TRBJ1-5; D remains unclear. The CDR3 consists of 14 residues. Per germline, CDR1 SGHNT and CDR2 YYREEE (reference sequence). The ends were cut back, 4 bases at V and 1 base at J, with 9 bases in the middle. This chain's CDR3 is CASSPDRSNQPQHF. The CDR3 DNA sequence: TGTGCCAGCAGCCCGGACCGGAGCAATCAGCCCCAGCATTTT.

CDR3 region: CASSLHFGLAETDTQYF. As DNA, the CDR3 is TGTGCCAGTAGTCTCCACTTTGGACTAGCGGAGACAGATACGCAGTATTTT. V usage is TRBV19 and J usage is TRBJ2-3; TRBD2 agrees at 10 bases. The length of the CDR3 is 17 residues. V shed 5 bases, J shed 3 bases, and the junction held 11 bases outside the gene matches. CDR1 LNHDA and CDR2 SQIVND come from the germline V gene (reference sequence).

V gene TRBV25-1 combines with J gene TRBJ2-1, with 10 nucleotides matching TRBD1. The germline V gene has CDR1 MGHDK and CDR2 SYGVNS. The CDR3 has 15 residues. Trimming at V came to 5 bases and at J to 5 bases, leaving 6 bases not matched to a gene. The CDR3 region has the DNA TGTGCCAGCAGTTCCCGGGACAGGGGCAACAATGAGCAGTTCTTC. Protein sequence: CASSSRDRGNNEQFF.

The CDR3 here is CAWSVEGINEQFF. CDR3 DNA: TGTGCCTGGAGTGTGGAGGGAATCAATGAGCAGTTCTTC. The rearrangement uses TRBV30 and TRBJ2-1, with D tentatively TRBD2 (6 bases). V lost 0 bases to trimming and J lost 6 bases, with 9 bases between them. Germline lookup yields CDR1 GTSNPN and CDR2 SVGIG (reference sequence). The CDR3 has 13 residues.

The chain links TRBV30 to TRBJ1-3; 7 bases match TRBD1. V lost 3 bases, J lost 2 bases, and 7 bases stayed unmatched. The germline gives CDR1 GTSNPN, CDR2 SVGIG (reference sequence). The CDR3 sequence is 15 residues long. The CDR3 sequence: CAWRPPTGAGNTIYF. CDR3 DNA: TGTGCCTGGAGGCCCCCCACAGGGGCTGGAAACACCATATATTTT.